A single sample is the source of the 25 T cell receptor beta chains below, sequenced in a study of cytomegalovirus exposure and HLA in healthy donors. TCRdb's copy holds only in-frame clones and misses some; the assay was immunoSEQ multiplex PCR. The data show about 150,000 clones, 85% to 90% seen once. The material sequenced was PBMCs. These receptors were collected from a woman aged 25 to 45 in good health and CMV-seropositive.

V gene TRBV7-8 combines with J gene TRBJ2-2, with 10 bases lining up with TRBD2. Germline-derived CDR1 and CDR2 are SGHVS and FQNEAQ. CDR3 size: 21 residues. V lost 2 bases, J lost 2 bases, and 17 bases stayed unmatched. The CDR3 loop is CASSLSPPLFSGGPNTGELFF. CDR3 DNA: TGTGCCAGCAGCTTAAGTCCCCCTTTGTTTAGCGGGGGGCCTAACACCGGGGAGCTGTTTTTT.

The rearrangement uses TRBV19 and TRBJ2-1, with a possible D match to TRBD2 (6 bases). Trimming shortened V by 9 bases and J by 2 bases, and 14 bases separated the two germline ends. CDR1 is LNHDA and CDR2 is SQIVND in the germline V gene (reference sequence). The CDR3 runs to 14 residues. Written as DNA, the CDR3 is TGTGCCAGCCGGAGGAGGGAAACCTACAATGAGCAGTTCTTC. Translating it yields CASRRRETYNEQFF.

This sequence joins TRBV27 and TRBJ2-7; D not certain. V was clipped by 6 bases and J by 0 bases, with 15 bases between them. This CDR3 region has 15 residues. CDR1 and CDR2 from the germline V gene are MNHEY and SMNVEV (reference sequence). The CDR3 reads CASRSRVGFSYEQYF. CDR3 coding DNA: TGTGCCAGCAGGTCAAGAGTGGGCTTCTCCTACGAGCAGTACTTC.

V is TRBV5-8 and J is TRBJ2-7, with D perhaps matching TRBD1 (5 bases). The V end lost 6 bases, the J end lost 2 bases, and 18 bases lay between the germline ends. Per the germline V gene, CDR1 is SGHTS and CDR2 is YDEGEE. This CDR3 has 15 residues. The DNA of the CDR3 is TGTGCCAGCACCCAACCCCTCAGGGAAGCCTACGAGCAGTACTTC. Translating it yields CASTQPLREAYEQYF.

The chain employs TRBV5-4 and TRBJ2-1, with 7 bases fitting TRBD2. There are 14 residues in the CDR3. The ends lost 1 base at V and 5 bases at J; junction bases unmatched: 3. Germline loops: CDR1 SGHNT, CDR2 YYREEE (reference sequence). DNA for the CDR3: TGTGCCAGCAGCTTGCGGCTAGCGGACAATGAGCAGTTCTTC. Its translation: CASSLRLADNEQFF.

The chain couples TRBV5-6 to TRBJ2-2; D possibly corresponds to TRBD2 (5 bases). Germline values: CDR1 SGHDT, CDR2 YYEEEE. Trimming removed 0 bases at V and 6 bases at J, with 15 bases between. CDR3 size: 16 residues. The CDR3 bases are TGTGCCAGCAGCTTGGGTAGAGGGCGATCCGCCGGGGAGCTGTTTTTT. Its protein is CASSLGRGRSAGELFF. Supplemented by reference TRBV5-6 and TRBJ2-2, the full variable domain reads DAGVTQSPTHLIKTRGQQVTLRCSPKSGHDTVSWYQQALGQGPQFIFQYYEEEERQRGNFPDRFSGHQFPNYSSELNVNALLLGDSALYLCASSLGRGRSAGELFFGEGSRLTVL.

The genes are TRBV9 and TRBJ1-2; D gene unclear. Germline CDR1 SGDLS, CDR2 YYNGEE. Trimming stripped 0 bases from V and 8 bases from J, with 14 bases between. The CDR3 spans 14 residues. The CDR3 DNA sequence: TGTGCCAGCAGCGTAGGCGGGTCCCGCCAGGGCTACACCTTC. Amino acids: CASSVGGSRQGYTF.

J is TRBJ1-6 and V is TRBV10-3, with unresolved D. Trimming pared 0 bases from V and 14 bases from J, leaving 11 bases between. CDR1 is ENHRY, CDR2 SYGVKD, per germline. CDR3 size: 13 residues. CDR3 region: CAISESGSRTLHF. CDR3 DNA sequence: TGTGCCATCAGTGAGTCTGGCAGTCGTACCCTCCACTTT.

This chain joins TRBV6-1 and TRBJ2-3; 7 bases are a match to TRBD2. CDR3 length: 14 residues. The V segment lost 4 bases and the J segment 2 bases; nucleotides outside the gene matches: 3. CDR1 MNHNS and CDR2 SASEGT come from the germline V gene. The CDR3 protein is CASSGGRATDTQYF. In DNA form, the CDR3 reads TGTGCCAGCAGTGGAGGGAGGGCCACAGATACGCAGTATTTT.

The J gene is TRBJ2-1, the V gene TRBV27; 7 bases match TRBD2. CDR3 length equals 15 residues. Germline loops: CDR1 MNHEY, CDR2 SMNVEV (reference sequence). J lost 8 bases, V lost 4 bases, and 11 bases had no gene match. The CDR3 DNA follows: TGTGCCAGCAGTTCCGCCGGGACTACCCCCCATGAGCAGTTCTTC. Amino acid sequence: CASSSAGTTPHEQFF.

The chain uses TRBV5-4 and TRBJ2-1, with 12 bases fitting TRBD2. The CDR3 sequence is 18 residues long. Germline V gene lookup returns CDR1 SGHNT and CDR2 YYREEE (reference sequence). V shed 4 bases and J 0 bases; nucleotides not matched to a gene: 8. In DNA, the CDR3 is TGTGCCAGCAGCGGAAAGGGACTAGCGGGTAGCTCCTACAATGAGCAGTTCTTC. It codes for CASSGKGLAGSSYNEQFF.

This sequence joins TRBV10-1 and TRBJ2-1, with a possible D match to TRBD2 (6 bases). This CDR3 is built from 16 residues. Looked up from germline, CDR1 is WNHNN and CDR2 is SYGVQD (reference sequence). The V and J ends lost 0 bases and 2 bases respectively, with 11 bases between them. As DNA, the CDR3 is TGCGCCAGCAGTGAGTCGCTAGCGATAACCTACAATGAGCAGTTCTTC. Translating gives CASSESLAITYNEQFF.

The gene calls are TRBV6-5 and TRBJ1-6; a weak D match, TRBD1 (5 bases). The CDR3 extends over 13 amino acids. Germline V gene data show CDR1 as MNHEY and CDR2 as SVGAGI. Trimming pared 10 bases from V and 4 bases from J, leaving 11 bases between. The CDR3 DNA sequence: TGTGCCACCGCAGCAGGGTATAATTCACCCCTCCACTTT. Translating it yields CATAAGYNSPLHF.

This clone turned up a few times. This chain links TRBV11-3 with TRBJ2-7, with TRBD1 matching over 7 bases. The germline CDR1 and CDR2 sequences are SGHNT and YENEEA. The CDR3 loop spans 14 amino acids. The junction had 7 bases not matched to a gene; V was cut back by 5 bases and J by 3 bases. CDR3 sequence: CASSIGTASYEQYF. The CDR3 bases are TGTGCCAGCAGCATAGGGACAGCAAGCTACGAGCAGTACTTC.

The CDR3 here is CASSYGGHYGNEQFF. The CDR3 region has the DNA TGTGCCAGCAGTTACGGCGGACACTATGGCAATGAGCAGTTCTTC. This chain links TRBV6-5 with TRBJ2-1, with D perhaps matching TRBD1 (5 bases). Trimming took 2 bases from V and 6 from J, leaving 14 bases between them. This CDR3 contains 15 residues. From germline, CDR1 is MNHEY and CDR2 SVGAGI.

The chain is built from TRBV5-1 and TRBJ1-1, with D possibly matching TRBD1 (5 bases). Germline values: CDR1 SGHRS, CDR2 YFSETQ. CDR3 length equals 14 residues. Trimming left V 4 bases short and J 7 bases short, with 17 bases between. Written as DNA, the CDR3 is TGCGCCAGCAGCACCGGGACTCCCGAGGGTGAAGCTTTCTTT. Residues: CASSTGTPEGEAFF.

CDR3 in DNA: TGCGCCAGCAGCCCAAGTAGCGGGGGGGGAGAGACCCAGTACTTC. Translating it yields CASSPSSGGGETQYF. The J gene is TRBJ2-5, the V gene TRBV5-1; 11 bases fit TRBD2. The CDR3 length is 15 residues. Unmatched junction bases numbered 6, after V lost 4 bases and J lost 4 bases. CDR1 and CDR2 (germline): SGHRS, YFSETQ.

The chain combines TRBV28 with TRBJ2-1; D remains ambiguous. CDR1 is MDHEN, CDR2 SYDVKM, per germline. V lost 6 bases and J 6 bases, leaving 9 bases between the germline ends. This CDR3 is built from 12 residues. Here the CDR3 DNA reads TGTGCCAGCAGGGAAGCGTTCAATGAGCAGTTCTTC. Translated, it gives CASREAFNEQFF.

This clone came up once. V is TRBV6-5 and J is TRBJ2-5, with 10 bases aligning to TRBD1. The CDR3 is made up of 16 amino acids. Germline CDR1 is MNHEY and CDR2 is SVGAGI. V dropped 0 bases and J dropped 5; count of bases not matched to a gene: 6. Written as DNA, the CDR3 is TGTGCCAGCAGTTACTCGGGGGACAGGGGATCGGAGACCCAGTACTTC. This encodes CASSYSGDRGSETQYF.

The CDR3 protein is CASSVYGLTDTQYF. The DNA of the CDR3 is TGTGCCAGCAGCGTGTATGGGCTGACGGATACGCAGTATTTT. The chain combines TRBV9 with TRBJ2-3; D is ambiguous. Trimming took 2 bases from V and 6 from J, leaving 13 bases between them. Germline V gives CDR1 SGDLS, CDR2 YYNGEE. The CDR3 has 14 amino acids. Variable domain in full (rest from reference TRBV9 and TRBJ2-3): DSGVTQTPKHLITATGQRVTLRCSPRSGDLSVYWYQQSLDQGLQFLIQYYNGEERAKGNILERFSAQQFPDLHSELNLSSLELGDSALYFCASSVYGLTDTQYFGPGTRLTVL.

J is TRBJ1-4 and V is TRBV28, with TRBD1 matching 7 bases. CDR3 size: 15 residues. The junction had 1 base not matched to a gene; V was cut back by 3 bases and J by 0 bases. CDR1 MDHEN and CDR2 SYDVKM come from the germline V gene. For the CDR3, the DNA is TGTGCCAGCAGTTTCGACAGGGCAACTAATGAAAAACTGTTTTTT. Translated, it gives CASSFDRATNEKLFF.

V gene TRBV14 combines with J gene TRBJ2-7; no clear D. The CDR3 is 14 amino acids. V gave up 0 bases and J gave up 6 bases, with 12 bases separating them. CDR1 and CDR2 from the germline V gene are SGHDN and FVKESK. The CDR3 loop is CASSQDERGLEQYF. The CDR3 DNA sequence: TGTGCCAGCAGCCAAGATGAAAGAGGTCTCGAGCAGTACTTC.

The V and J genes are TRBV15 and TRBJ2-3; D is perhaps TRBD1 (7 bases). Trimming shortened V by 3 bases and J by 1 base, and 14 bases separated the two germline ends. The CDR3 sequence is 16 residues long. The V gene's germline CDR1 is LNHNV and CDR2 YYDKDF (reference sequence). The CDR3 DNA reads as TGTGCCACCAGCAGGGGAACAGGGGAGGGCACAGATACGCAGTATTTT. Amino acids: CATSRGTGEGTDTQYF.

The chain recombines TRBV10-3 with TRBJ2-5; D gene unclear. Germline values: CDR1 ENHRY, CDR2 SYGVKD. Trimming removed 0 bases at V and 4 bases at J, with 6 bases between. CDR3 length: 13 residues. CDR3 sequence (DNA): TGTGCCATCAGTGAGTCGTTCTTAGAGACCCAGTACTTC. Amino acids: CAISESFLETQYF.

The genes are TRBV4-1 and TRBJ2-7, with 9 bases matching TRBD2. Germline CDR1 reads MGHRA; CDR2 reads YSYEKL. With V trimmed by 1 base and J by 2 bases, 9 bases remained unmatched. The length of the CDR3 is 17 residues. The CDR3: CASSQAVLAGPTYEQYF. In DNA form, the CDR3 reads TGCGCCAGCAGCCAAGCGGTACTAGCGGGTCCAACCTACGAGCAGTACTTC.